Below, 18 T cell receptor beta chains from the same sample are listed, as sequenced in a study of Ad26.COV2.S vaccination and SARS-CoV-2 variants. Here immunoSEQ multiplex PCR was the method, and the copy in TCRdb shows in-frame clones only, minus some. The profile shows about 350,000 clones, approximately 90% of them singletons. Noted treatment: about 20 received Ad26.COV2.S at low or high dose, single or two shots; roughly 5 received placebo; per-sample allocation not given. Vaccine and placebo recipients were sampled on day 63 after the first injection. This material consisted of peripheral blood, taken in a trial of Ad26.COV2.S vaccine versus placebo. Receptors originate from a person between 18 and 59 years old who received the Ad26.COV2.S COVID-19 vaccine or a placebo.

V is TRBV10-3 and J is TRBJ1-1, with TRBD1 as a possible D gene (5 bases). Germline assignment: CDR1 ENHRY and CDR2 SYGVKD. Trimming cost V 3 bases and J 4 bases, with 18 bases left between them. This CDR3 region has 16 residues. CDR3 bases: TGTGCCATCAGTGACCCCGGGGGGAGTCGTGTCACTGAAGCTTTCTTT. Its translation is CAISDPGGSRVTEAFF.

This clone was seen a single time. The chain recombines TRBV27 with TRBJ2-2; 7 nucleotides line up with TRBD2. Germline loops: CDR1 MNHEY, CDR2 SMNVEV (reference sequence). V gave up 5 bases and J gave up 3 bases; unmatched junction bases: 9. The CDR3 extends over 16 amino acids. The CDR3 sequence: CASSLGRGVDTGELFF. The CDR3, as DNA: TGTGCCAGCAGTCTCGGCCGGGGGGTGGACACCGGGGAGCTGTTTTTT.

This chain connects TRBV19 to TRBJ1-4; 9 positions agree with TRBD1. V dropped 5 bases and J dropped 4; count of bases not matched to a gene: 8. Germline assignment: CDR1 LNHDA and CDR2 SQIVND (reference sequence). The CDR3 loop spans 16 amino acids. As DNA, the CDR3 is TGTGCCAGTAGTCCCTGGACAGGGGAAGTTAATGAAAAACTGTTTTTT. Residues: CASSPWTGEVNEKLFF.

This chain connects TRBV27 to TRBJ2-1; D might be TRBD2 (6 bases). The ends were cut back, 7 bases at V and 6 bases at J, with 13 bases in the middle. The length of the CDR3 is 13 residues. Looked up from germline, CDR1 is MNHEY and CDR2 is SMNVEV (reference sequence). For the CDR3, the DNA is TGTGCCAGCACCACCGGGAGCATCAATGAGCAGTTCTTC. Its translation is CASTTGSINEQFF.

J is TRBJ2-2 and V is TRBV5-1; 10 positions agree with TRBD1. The CDR3 extends over 15 amino acids. V trimming: 3 bases; J trimming: 6 bases; junction bases outside the gene matches: 5. Germline V gene data show CDR1 as SGHRS and CDR2 as YFSETQ. Here the CDR3 DNA reads TGCGCCAGCAGCTGGACAGGGGGTATATCCGGGGAGCTGTTTTTT. The encoded protein is CASSWTGGISGELFF.

The chain has TRBV7-9 and TRBJ2-2; unclear D gene. V was shortened by 1 base and J by 4 bases, with 4 bases between the two germline ends. In germline, CDR1 is SEHNR, CDR2 FQNEAQ (reference sequence). The CDR3 has 13 residues. The CDR3 here is CASSLVLTGELFF. CDR3 in DNA: TGTGCCAGCAGCTTAGTCCTCACCGGGGAGCTGTTTTTT.

Only one count was recorded for this clone. The chain combines TRBV2 with TRBJ1-6, with D uncertain. Germline V CDR1 and CDR2: SNHLY, FYNNEI. CDR3 length equals 14 residues. V shed 6 bases and J shed 8 bases, with 14 bases lying between them. The CDR3 spells CASRRHGVDSPLHF. The CDR3 DNA reads TGTGCCAGCAGAAGACATGGAGTTGATTCACCCCTCCACTTT.

This chain uses TRBV11-1 with TRBJ1-6, with D uncertain. The CDR3 is 14 residues long. V gave up 4 bases and J gave up 10 bases, with 14 bases separating them. Germline V CDR1 and CDR2: SGHAT, FQDESV (reference sequence). CDR3 bases: TGTGCCAGCAGCTCCGCCCCGTCTGGCTCACCCCTCCACTTT. Translating it yields CASSSAPSGSPLHF. The complete variable domain, with remaining parts taken from reference TRBV11-1 and TRBJ1-6, reads EAEVAQSPRYKITEKSQAVAFWCDPISGHATLYWYRQILGQGPELLVQFQDESVVDDSQLPKDRFSAERLKGVDSTLKIQPAELGDSAMYLCASSSAPSGSPLHFGNGTRLTVT.

This sequence joins TRBV24-1 and TRBJ2-3; 10 bases fit TRBD2. V lost 7 bases and J lost 4; bases outside the gene matches: 1. Germline-derived CDR1 and CDR2 are KGHDR and SFDVKD. The CDR3 is 13 amino acids. CDR3 residues: CATSLAGADTQYF. The CDR3 DNA follows: TGTGCCACCAGCCTAGCGGGGGCAGATACGCAGTATTTT.

The DNA of the CDR3 is TGTGCCAGCAGTGAGTTTGGGACAAGCCCTTCACCCCTCCACTTT. It is translated as CASSEFGTSPSPLHF. The chain is built from TRBV6-1 and TRBJ1-6; D may be TRBD1 (6 bases). V was shortened by 3 bases and J by 9 bases, with 15 bases between the two germline ends. This CDR3 has 15 amino acids. Germline V gene lookup returns CDR1 MNHNS and CDR2 SASEGT.

Comment on this clone: This specimen includes other DNA sequences encoding the same CDR3. V and J are TRBV5-1 and TRBJ1-1, with D perhaps matching TRBD1 (6 bases). This CDR3 has 13 amino acids. V was cut by 4 bases and J by 1 base, with 8 bases left in between. CDR1 and CDR2 (germline): SGHRS, YFSETQ. Written as DNA, the CDR3 is TGCGCCAGCAGCCGGGACACGAACACTGAAGCTTTCTTT. This codes for CASSRDTNTEAFF.

The chain is built from TRBV7-2 and TRBJ1-2; D is unresolved. Trimming took 0 bases from V and 4 from J, leaving 9 bases between them. There are 14 residues in the CDR3. CDR1 and CDR2 (germline): SGHTA, FQGNSA. The CDR3 DNA reads as TGTGCCAGCAGCTTAGCGGGTCTCGGCTATGGCTACACCTTC. Its translation: CASSLAGLGYGYTF.

The chain links TRBV6-2 or TRBV6-3 to TRBJ1-6, with TRBD1 as a possible D gene (5 bases). Germline V lookup: CDR1 MNHEY, CDR2 SVGEGT. This CDR3 is built from 14 residues. V shed 5 bases and J shed 9 bases, with 14 bases lying between them. The CDR3 sequence: CASSEGRWTSPLHF. DNA of the CDR3: TGTGCCAGCAGTGAGGGGCGCTGGACTTCACCCCTCCACTTT.

The CDR3 region is CASSISGTGVETQYF. DNA for the CDR3: TGTGCCAGTAGTATTTCCGGGACAGGGGTCGAGACCCAGTACTTC. The chain employs TRBV19 and TRBJ2-5, with 10 bases fitting TRBD1. Germline V gene sequence: CDR1 LNHDA, CDR2 SQIVND (reference sequence). There are 15 residues in the CDR3. The trim removed 3 bases at V and 5 bases at J, leaving 6 bases unmatched.

This chain connects TRBV6-1 to TRBJ1-5; D remains unclear. The germline V gene has CDR1 MNHNS and CDR2 SASEGT. This CDR3 contains 17 residues. The V end lost 1 base, the J end lost 8 bases, and 21 bases lay between the germline ends. The CDR3 nucleotides read TGTGCCAGCAGTGAAGGGACGAGTCGGGCTCCACGGGAGCCCCAGCATTTT. Protein product: CASSEGTSRAPREPQHF.

This chain connects TRBV30 to TRBJ2-2, with D perhaps TRBD1 or TRBD2 (6 bases each). The CDR3 is 13 residues long. Trimming cost V 8 bases and J 4 bases, with 14 bases left between them. Germline loops: CDR1 GTSNPN, CDR2 SVGIG (reference sequence). The chain's CDR3 is CATVGGGTGELFF. The DNA for the CDR3 is TGTGCCACGGTCGGAGGGGGCACCGGGGAGCTGTTTTTT.

The rearrangement uses TRBV2 and TRBJ1-2; D gene uncertain. The CDR3 totals 12 residues. The germline V and J ends were trimmed by 7 bases and 2 bases, with 8 bases remaining between them. Germline V gene sequence: CDR1 SNHLY, CDR2 FYNNEI. The chain's CDR3 is CASKSGNYGYTF. The CDR3 bases are TGTGCCAGCAAATCCGGGAACTATGGCTACACCTTC.

This CDR3 is CASSLQAGGFNEQFF. The DNA of the CDR3 is TGTGCCAGCAGCTTACAAGCGGGGGGGTTCAATGAGCAGTTCTTC. This chain joins TRBV7-2 and TRBJ2-1; 10 bases are shared with TRBD2. After removal of 2 bases from V and 6 bases from J, the junction contained 4 bases not matched to a gene. The germline V gene has CDR1 SGHTA and CDR2 FQGNSA. This CDR3 has 15 amino acids.